These 12 T cell receptor beta chains were sequenced from one sample in a study of blood T cells in healthy people across ages. The use of a sample-barcoded 5' primer and a J-beta primer mix characterized a second PCR of roughly 6 to 11 cycles. TCRdb redid the calling of the 5' RACE reads with MiXCR, one entry per CDR3 protein. There are 380,000 or so distinct CDR3 sequences in the sample; roughly half occur only once, and under 65% lies in the top ten. The sample was blood. The receptor set was obtained from a man aged 55-75 years in good health.

V and J are TRBV7-2 and TRBJ2-5, with D perhaps TRBD1 (7 bases). This CDR3 has 16 residues. Per germline, CDR1 SGHTA and CDR2 FQGNSA. Trimming shortened V by 5 bases and J by 0 bases, and 16 bases separated the two germline ends. The CDR3 loop reads CASSGARGVYQETQYF. The DNA of the CDR3 is TGTGCCAGCAGCGGCGCCAGGGGGGTGTACCAAGAGACCCAGTACTTC.

J is TRBJ1-2 and V is TRBV20-1; D remains unclear. The germline V and J ends were trimmed by 0 bases and 4 bases, with 15 bases remaining between them. The CDR3 length is 15 residues. Germline V lookup: CDR1 DFQATT, CDR2 SNEGSKA (reference sequence). For the CDR3, the DNA is TGCAGTGCTAGAGATCCCCTCGGGCGGGGCTATGGCTACACCTTC. This codes for CSARDPLGRGYGYTF.

DNA of the CDR3: TGTGCCGTCTCCCCTAGCGGGAGAAGCTACGAGCAGTACTTC. As protein: CAVSPSGRSYEQYF. The rearrangement uses TRBV10-3 and TRBJ2-7; 10 positions agree with TRBD2. CDR1 and CDR2 from the germline V gene are ENHRY and SYGVKD. V shed 11 bases and J 3 bases; nucleotides not matched to a gene: 10. The CDR3 sequence is 14 residues long.

This clonotype was counted only a few times. The chain couples TRBV9 to TRBJ2-3, with unresolved D. Germline-derived CDR1 and CDR2 are SGDLS and YYNGEE. V was shortened by 0 bases and J by 0 bases, with 17 bases between the two germline ends. This CDR3 is built from 18 residues. CDR3 in amino acids: CASSVDFVEGSSTDTQYF. The CDR3 bases are TGTGCCAGCAGCGTAGATTTCGTTGAAGGCTCTAGCACAGATACGCAGTATTTT.

The CDR3 spells CASSARTGDNEQYF. The CDR3 DNA reads as TGTGCCAGCAGCGCGCGGACAGGAGACAATGAGCAGTACTTC. The chain joins TRBV7-9 to TRBJ2-7, with 7 positions matching TRBD1. Per the germline V gene, CDR1 is SEHNR and CDR2 is FQNEAQ (reference sequence). V lost 5 bases, J lost 7 bases, and 11 bases stayed unmatched. The CDR3 extends over 14 amino acids.

This chain joins TRBV13 and TRBJ1-5; a possible D gene is TRBD1 (5 bases). This CDR3 has 15 amino acids. The germline V and J ends were trimmed by 5 bases and 4 bases, with 15 bases remaining between them. CDR1 PRHDT and CDR2 FYEKMQ come from the germline V gene (reference sequence). The CDR3 sequence: CASSLRRGTNQPQHF. As DNA, the CDR3 is TGTGCCAGCAGCCTCAGGAGGGGAACGAATCAGCCCCAGCATTTT.

This clonotype occurred once. This chain uses TRBV5-1 with TRBJ2-1, with 8 bases identical to TRBD2. After removal of 5 bases from V and 6 bases from J, the junction contained 7 bases not matched to a gene. There are 14 residues in the CDR3. Per the germline V gene, CDR1 is SGHRS and CDR2 is YFSETQ. The CDR3 reads CASSGGGSGNEQFF. In DNA, the CDR3 is TGCGCCAGCAGTGGCGGGGGGTCCGGCAATGAGCAGTTCTTC.

This clonotype occurred many times. The chain recombines TRBV4-2 with TRBJ1-2; D possibly corresponds to TRBD1 (6 bases). Germline V gives CDR1 LGHNA, CDR2 YNFKEQ. This CDR3 has 15 residues. Trimming left V 1 base short and J 8 bases short, with 17 bases between. The CDR3 region is CASSQGARAGGGYTF. The CDR3 DNA follows: TGTGCCAGCAGCCAAGGAGCAAGGGCGGGGGGCGGCTACACCTTC.

Worth noting for this clonotype: An end of the junction does not agree with germline; a read error may underlie this. The rearrangement joins TRBV5-1 to TRBJ2-1; the match to TRBD1 covers 8 bases. This CDR3 is built from 14 residues. Germline V gene data show CDR1 as SGHRS and CDR2 as YFSETQ. CDR3 DNA: TGCGCCTGCAGCAGGGGGCAGTTGGCCAATGAGCAGTTCTTC. Its protein is CACSRGQLANEQFF.

V gene TRBV6-6 combines with J gene TRBJ2-7; D may be TRBD2 (5 bases). The closer fit of TRBJ2-5 to the DNA end suggests the J call may be wrong. CDR1 and CDR2 from the germline V gene are MNHNY and SVGAGI (reference sequence). The CDR3 runs to 14 residues. The chain's CDR3 is CASSPSWSGETQYF. CDR3 in DNA: TGTGCCAGCAGCCCTAGCTGGAGTGGGGAGACCCAGTACTTC.

The V call is TRBV10-2, the J call TRBJ2-1; 10 bases map to TRBD2. This CDR3 has 14 amino acids. V shed 7 bases, J shed 5 bases, and the junction held 5 bases outside the gene matches. The V gene's germline CDR1 is WSHSY and CDR2 SAAADI. The CDR3 DNA sequence: TGCGCCAGCAATGGAGCGGGGGGGAACAATGAGCAGTTCTTC. Residues: CASNGAGGNNEQFF.

V and J are TRBV4-1 and TRBJ2-3; D call uncertain. Trimming left V 2 bases short and J 2 bases short, with 8 bases between. The germline V gene has CDR1 MGHRA and CDR2 YSYEKL. The CDR3 totals 14 residues. CDR3 sequence: CASSQFRTTDTQYF. CDR3 in DNA: TGCGCCAGCAGCCAATTCAGAACCACAGATACGCAGTATTTT.